These T cell receptor beta chains were read from a single sample in a study of blood T cells in healthy people across ages. Each CDR3 protein gets one entry after TCRdb re-called the 5' RACE reads with MiXCR. This sample has 1.6 million or so distinct CDR3 sequences, with about 31% found just once. Sequenced sample: blood. These receptors came from a woman in her twenties or thirties in good health. Each CDR3 is given with its conserved first and last residue. The D gene is left open where the match is weak. Clone size is not always given. Where it is, it says once, few, many or a class for expanded clones.

d_call j_call v_call clone_size cdr3_nt cdr3_aa
. TRBJ2-1 TRBV14 . TGTGCCAGCAGCCAAGTTAGTTCGGGACTTTACAATGAGCAGTTCTTC CASSQVSSGLYNEQFF
. TRBJ2-3 TRBV7-3 . TGTGCCAGCAGCCCCGGTGCGCAGGAGTCGTATACGCAGTATTTT CASSPGAQESYTQYF
. TRBJ2-7 TRBV13 few TGTGCCAGCAGGGCACGGGGGAGGTACGAGCAGTACTTC CASRARGRYEQYF
TRBD2 TRBJ2-3 TRBV28 . TGTGCCAGCAGCTCTCCGGGACTAGCGGGACGGGGAGGAACAGATACGCAGTATTTT CASSSPGLAGRGGTDTQYF
. TRBJ1-1 TRBV28 . TGTGCCAGCCTCGCTTGGAATACTGAAGCTTTCTTT CASLAWNTEAFF
TRBD1 TRBJ2-5 TRBV7-9 . TGTGCCAGCAGAGCCCGGACAGGGGGCGCCGAGACCCAGTACTTC CASRARTGGAETQYF
. TRBJ1-3 TRBV7-9 . TGTGCCAGCAGCCCAGGACGTATCTCTGGAAACACCATATATTTT CASSPGRISGNTIYF
. TRBJ1-2 TRBV20-1 . TGCAGTGCTACCGGGTCGTCCCTTGGCTACACCTTC CSATGSSLGYTF
. TRBJ2-1 TRBV30 . TGTGCCTGGAGTAGAGATACTGGGGGCCATGAGCAGTTCTTC CAWSRDTGGHEQFF
. TRBJ1-1 TRBV5-1 . TGCGCCAGCAGCTGGTCACAGACGAACACTGAAGCTTTCTTT CASSWSQTNTEAFF
. TRBJ2-5 TRBV27 . TGTGCCAGCAGTGGAACCGGGGCTAGGTCGGAGACCCAGTACTTC CASSGTGARSETQYF
TRBD1 TRBJ1-2 TRBV20-1 . TGCAGTGCTAGAGCCCTCGGACAGGGGGCTCGTAGTGGCTACACCTTC CSARALGQGARSGYTF
. TRBJ2-7 TRBV12-3/TRBV12-4 few TGTGCCAGCAGCTACCCGGGGCATAGCCACGAGCAGTACTTC CASSYPGHSHEQYF
. TRBJ1-1 TRBV15 . TGTGCCACCAGCATTTACACTGAAGCTTTCTTT CATSIYTEAFF
TRBD1 TRBJ1-6 TRBV27 . TGTGCCAGCAGTCCTACGACAGGGTCCTATAATTCACCCCTCCACTTT CASSPTTGSYNSPLHF
TRBD1 TRBJ1-2 TRBV10-3 . TGTGCCATCAGTGAAGGGACAGGAGCCTACCCCCACTATGGCTACACCTTC CAISEGTGAYPHYGYTF
. TRBJ2-1 TRBV12-3/TRBV12-4 few TGTGCCAGCAGTTCTCGGCGGGGTGAGCAGTTCTTC CASSSRRGEQFF
TRBD1 TRBJ1-2 TRBV28 few TGTGCCATACTGACAGGGAATGAAGATGGCTACACCTTC CAILTGNEDGYTF